This TCR beta chain was sequenced in a study of cytomegalovirus exposure and HLA in healthy donors. Germline assignment: CDR1 SNHLY and CDR2 FYNNEI. The CDR3 loop spans 14 amino acids. Trimming left V 3 bases short and J 6 bases short, with 12 bases between. Study conclusions and caveats: Sequencing had likely introduced a cluster of highly shared sequence variants as an artifact.

The primer mix had 60 Vbeta and 13 Jbeta primers. The protocol was immunoSEQ multiplex PCR, while the TCRdb copy is restricted to in-frame clones and leaves out a portion. The repertoire holds about 170,000 clones, with roughly 80% as singletons. As concerns this clone: What it binds is not known.

The chain has TRBV2 and TRBJ1-5; maybe TRBD1 (5 bases). The sequenced sample consisted of PBMCs. The TCR originated in a girl aged 5 to 17 in good health and CMV-seropositive. CDR3 region: CASSDGGESQPQHF. CDR3 coding DNA: TGTGCCAGCAGTGATGGGGGGGAGTCTCAGCCCCAGCATTTT.